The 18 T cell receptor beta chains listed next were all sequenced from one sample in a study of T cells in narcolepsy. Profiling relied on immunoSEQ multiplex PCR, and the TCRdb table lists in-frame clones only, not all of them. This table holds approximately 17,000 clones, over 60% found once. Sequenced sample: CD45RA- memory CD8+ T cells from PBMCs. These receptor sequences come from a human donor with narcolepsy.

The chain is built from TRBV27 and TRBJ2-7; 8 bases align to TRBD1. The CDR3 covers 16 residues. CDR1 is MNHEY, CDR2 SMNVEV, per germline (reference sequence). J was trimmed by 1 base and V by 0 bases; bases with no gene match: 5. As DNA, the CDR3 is TGTGCCAGCAGTTTATCAGGACAGGGCGGATCCTACGAGCAGTACTTC. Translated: CASSLSGQGGSYEQYF.

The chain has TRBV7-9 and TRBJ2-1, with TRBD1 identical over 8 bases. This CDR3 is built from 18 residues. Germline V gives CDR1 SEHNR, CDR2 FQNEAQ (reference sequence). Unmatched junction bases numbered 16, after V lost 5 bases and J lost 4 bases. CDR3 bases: TGTGCCAGCAGCCCTCACGACAGGGGCCTCCCAAAATACAATGAGCAGTTCTTC. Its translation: CASSPHDRGLPKYNEQFF. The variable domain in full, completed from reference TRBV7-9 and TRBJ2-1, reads DTGVSQNPRHKITKRGQNVTFRCDPISEHNRLYWYRQTLGQGPEFLTYFQNEAQLEKSRLLSDRFSAERPKGSFSTLEIQRTEQGDSAMYLCASSPHDRGLPKYNEQFFGPGTRLTVL.

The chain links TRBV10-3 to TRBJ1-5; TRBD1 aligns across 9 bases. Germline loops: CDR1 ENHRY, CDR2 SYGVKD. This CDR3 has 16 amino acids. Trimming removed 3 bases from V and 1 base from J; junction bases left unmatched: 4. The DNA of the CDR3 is TGTGCCATCAGTGATCCGGACAGGGGAAGCAATCAGCCCCAGCATTTT. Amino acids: CAISDPDRGSNQPQHF.

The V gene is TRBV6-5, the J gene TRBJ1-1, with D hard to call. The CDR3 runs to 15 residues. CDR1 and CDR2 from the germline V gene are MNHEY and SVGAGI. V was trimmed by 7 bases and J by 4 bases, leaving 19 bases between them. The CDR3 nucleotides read TGTGCCAGCACTTCTCTATGGGGAGCGGGCACTGAAGCTTTCTTT. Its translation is CASTSLWGAGTEAFF.

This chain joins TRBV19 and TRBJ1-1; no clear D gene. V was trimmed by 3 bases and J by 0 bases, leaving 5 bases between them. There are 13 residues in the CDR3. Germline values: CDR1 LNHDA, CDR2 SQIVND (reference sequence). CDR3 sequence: CASSITVNTEAFF. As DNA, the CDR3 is TGTGCCAGTAGTATTACAGTGAACACTGAAGCTTTCTTT.

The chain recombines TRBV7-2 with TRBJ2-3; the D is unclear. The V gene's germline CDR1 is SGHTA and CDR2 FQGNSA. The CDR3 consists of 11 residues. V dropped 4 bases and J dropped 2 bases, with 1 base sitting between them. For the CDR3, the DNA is TGTGCCAGCAGCTACACAGATACGCAGTATTTT. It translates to CASSYTDTQYF.

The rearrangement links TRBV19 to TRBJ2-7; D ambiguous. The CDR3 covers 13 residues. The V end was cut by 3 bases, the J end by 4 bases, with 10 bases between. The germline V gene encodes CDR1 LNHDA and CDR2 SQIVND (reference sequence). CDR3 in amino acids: CASSIIHLYEQYF. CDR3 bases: TGTGCCAGTAGTATCATCCACCTTTACGAGCAGTACTTC. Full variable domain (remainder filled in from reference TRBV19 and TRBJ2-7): DGGITQSPKYLFRKEGQNVTLSCEQNLNHDAMYWYRQDPGQGLRLIYYSQIVNDFQKGDIAEGYSVSREKKESFPLTVTSAQKNPTAFYLCASSIIHLYEQYFGPGTRLTVT.

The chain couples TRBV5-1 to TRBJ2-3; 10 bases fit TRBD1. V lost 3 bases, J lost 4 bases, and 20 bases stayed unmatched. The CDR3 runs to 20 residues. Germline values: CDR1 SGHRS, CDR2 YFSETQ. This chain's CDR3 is CASSSHQVGWGQGWADTQYF. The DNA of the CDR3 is TGCGCCAGCAGCTCCCACCAGGTTGGCTGGGGACAGGGGTGGGCAGATACGCAGTATTTT.

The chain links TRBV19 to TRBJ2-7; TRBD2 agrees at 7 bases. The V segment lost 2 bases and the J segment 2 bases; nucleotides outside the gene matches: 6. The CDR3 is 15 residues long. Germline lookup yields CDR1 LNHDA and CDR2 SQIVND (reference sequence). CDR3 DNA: TGTGCCAGTAGTATACGGCGGGAGACCCCCTACGAGCAGTACTTC. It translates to CASSIRRETPYEQYF.

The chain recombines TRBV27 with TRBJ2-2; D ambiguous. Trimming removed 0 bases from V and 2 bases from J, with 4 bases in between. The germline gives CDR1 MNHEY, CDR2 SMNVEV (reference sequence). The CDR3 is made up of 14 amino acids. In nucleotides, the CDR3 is TGTGCCAGCAGTTTATCTCCTAACACCGGGGAGCTGTTTTTT. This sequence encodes CASSLSPNTGELFF.

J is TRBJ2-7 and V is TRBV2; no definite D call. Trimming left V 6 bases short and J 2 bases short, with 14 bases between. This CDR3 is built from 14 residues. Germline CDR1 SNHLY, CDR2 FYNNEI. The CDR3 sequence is CASRWPALPYEQYF. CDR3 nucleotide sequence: TGTGCCAGCAGGTGGCCAGCACTACCCTACGAGCAGTACTTC.

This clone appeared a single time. In DNA form, the CDR3 reads TGTGCCAGCAGCCCGGACAGGGGCTACGAGCAGTACTTC. Translated, it gives CASSPDRGYEQYF. This chain joins TRBV27 and TRBJ2-5; 9 nucleotides match TRBD1. The tail of the sequence fits TRBJ2-7 better, so the J call may be wrong. Looked up from germline, CDR1 is MNHEY and CDR2 is SMNVEV (reference sequence). This CDR3 region has 13 residues.

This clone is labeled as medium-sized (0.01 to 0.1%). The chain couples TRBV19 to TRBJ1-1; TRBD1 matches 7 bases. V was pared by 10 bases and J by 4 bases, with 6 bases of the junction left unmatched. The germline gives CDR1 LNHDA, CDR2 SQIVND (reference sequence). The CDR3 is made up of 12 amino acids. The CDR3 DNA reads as TGTGCCACCTTTTCAGGGGGCACTGAAGCTTTCTTT. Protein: CATFSGGTEAFF.

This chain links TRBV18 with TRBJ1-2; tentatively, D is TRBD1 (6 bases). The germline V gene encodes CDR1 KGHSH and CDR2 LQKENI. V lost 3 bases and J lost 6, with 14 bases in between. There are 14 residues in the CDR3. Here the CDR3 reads CASSPTGPGDGYTF. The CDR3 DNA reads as TGTGCCAGCTCACCCACAGGGCCGGGTGATGGCTACACCTTC. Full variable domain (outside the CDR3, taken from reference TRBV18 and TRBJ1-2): NAGVMQNPRHLVRRRGQEARLRCSPMKGHSHVYWYRQLPEEGLKFMVYLQKENIIDESGMPKERFSAEFPKEGPSILRIQQVVRGDSAAYFCASSPTGPGDGYTFGSGTRLTVV.

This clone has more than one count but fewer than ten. The CDR3: CASSPSGGVDTQYF. CDR3 in DNA: TGTGCCAGCAGCCCAAGCGGGGGAGTTGATACGCAGTATTTT. This chain joins TRBV7-9 and TRBJ2-3; 8 bases line up with TRBD2. The CDR3 covers 14 residues. V was clipped by 5 bases and J by 6 bases; unmatched bases: 7. The germline V gene has CDR1 SEHNR and CDR2 FQNEAQ (reference sequence). Full variable domain (missing parts from reference TRBV7-9 and TRBJ2-3): DTGVSQNPRHKITKRGQNVTFRCDPISEHNRLYWYRQTLGQGPEFLTYFQNEAQLEKSRLLSDRFSAERPKGSFSTLEIQRTEQGDSAMYLCASSPSGGVDTQYFGPGTRLTVL.

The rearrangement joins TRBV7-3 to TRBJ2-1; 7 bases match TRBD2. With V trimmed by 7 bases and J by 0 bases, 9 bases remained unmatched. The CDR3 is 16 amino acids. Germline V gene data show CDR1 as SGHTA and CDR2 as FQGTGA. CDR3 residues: CASTGAGWVSYNEQFF. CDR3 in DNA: TGTGCCAGCACCGGAGCGGGGTGGGTCTCCTACAATGAGCAGTTCTTC.

The CDR3, as DNA: TGTGCCAGCAGCGTAGAGCCAGGGGGGATGGACGAGCAGTACTTC. It codes for CASSVEPGGMDEQYF. The rearrangement joins TRBV9 to TRBJ2-7; D is possibly TRBD1 (7 bases). The CDR3 length is 15 residues. Trimming removed 0 bases from V and 5 bases from J, with 15 bases in between. CDR1 and CDR2 (germline): SGDLS, YYNGEE.

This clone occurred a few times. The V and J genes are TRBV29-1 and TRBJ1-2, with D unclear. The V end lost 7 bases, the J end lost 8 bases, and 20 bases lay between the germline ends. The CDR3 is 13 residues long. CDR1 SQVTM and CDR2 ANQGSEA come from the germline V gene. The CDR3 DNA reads TGCAGCGCCTCTTGGGCCGGACTGCCAGGCTACACCTTC. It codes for CSASWAGLPGYTF.